This entry lists 4 T cell receptor beta chains sequenced from one sample in a study of beta chain features in type 1 diabetes. Study-wide points: Across all four CD4+ subsets, people with type 1 diabetes showed modestly shorter TCRB CDR3s.

The antigens these receptors bind are not known. Of the isolated RNA, all was reverse transcribed, and so the sequenced material was expressed TCRB transcripts. Profiling relied on immunoSEQ multiplex PCR, and the TCRdb table lists in-frame clones only, not all of them. The table records 250,000 or so clones, roughly 20% of them present only once. The specimen sequenced was naive CD4+ T cells from blood. The receptors here all came from a middle-aged woman with type 1 diabetes.

Only a few counts were recorded for this clone. The V and J genes are TRBV29-1 and TRBJ1-2, with 9 bases identical to TRBD1. CDR3 length: 15 amino acids. The germline V gene encodes CDR1 SQVTM and CDR2 ANQGSEA. J was trimmed by 2 bases and V by 0 bases; bases with no gene match: 4. DNA for the CDR3: TGCAGCGTTGAAGATCCCGGACAGGGGAACTATGGCTACACCTTC. It encodes CSVEDPGQGNYGYTF.

CDR3 sequence (DNA): TGCGCCAGCAGCCAAGGGTATCTTAACAGGGCCGGGGACCAAGAGACCCAGTACTTC. This codes for CASSQGYLNRAGDQETQYF. The genes are TRBV4-3 and TRBJ2-5; a possible D gene is TRBD1 (6 bases). CDR3 length: 19 residues. V lost 1 base and J lost 0, with 21 bases in between. The germline CDR1 and CDR2 sequences are LGHNA and YSLEER.

This clone was found a few times. This chain links TRBV19 with TRBJ2-1; 10 bases agree with TRBD2. The junction had 9 bases not matched to a gene; V was cut back by 6 bases and J by 1 base. The CDR3 spans 17 residues. Germline CDR1 LNHDA, CDR2 SQIVND (reference sequence). For the CDR3, the DNA is TGTGCCAGTAGGAGGGCTAGCGGGAGTGCATCCTACAATGAGCAGTTCTTC. Amino acid sequence: CASRRASGSASYNEQFF.

J is TRBJ1-2 and V is TRBV7-9; TRBD1 aligns across 9 bases. This CDR3 spans 14 amino acids. The junction had 7 bases not matched to a gene; V was cut back by 5 bases and J by 6 bases. Germline V gene sequence: CDR1 SEHNR, CDR2 FQNEAQ (reference sequence). The CDR3 DNA sequence: TGTGCCAGCAGCCCCCGGGACAGGGTCCATGGCTACACCTTC. It codes for CASSPRDRVHGYTF. Together with reference TRBV7-9 and TRBJ1-2, the CDR3 gives the full variable domain: DTGVSQNPRHKITKRGQNVTFRCDPISEHNRLYWYRQTLGQGPEFLTYFQNEAQLEKSRLLSDRFSAERPKGSFSTLEIQRTEQGDSAMYLCASSPRDRVHGYTFGSGTRLTVV.